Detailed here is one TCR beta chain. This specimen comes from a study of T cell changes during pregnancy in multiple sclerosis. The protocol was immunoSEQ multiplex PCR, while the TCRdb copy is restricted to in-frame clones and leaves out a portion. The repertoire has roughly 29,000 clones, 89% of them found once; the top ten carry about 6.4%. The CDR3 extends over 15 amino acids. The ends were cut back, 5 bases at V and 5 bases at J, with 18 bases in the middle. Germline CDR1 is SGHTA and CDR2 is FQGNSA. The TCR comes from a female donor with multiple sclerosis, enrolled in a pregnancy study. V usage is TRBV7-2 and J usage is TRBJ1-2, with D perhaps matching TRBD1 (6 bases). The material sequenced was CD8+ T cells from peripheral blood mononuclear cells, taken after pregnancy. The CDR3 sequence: CASSQHVTGTYGYTF. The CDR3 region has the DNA TGTGCCAGCAGCCAGCATGTCACAGGGACATATGGCTACACCTTC.